This T cell receptor beta chain was captured by sequencing in a study of tumor and adjacent non-tumor tissue in lung cancer. Study context: Samples averaged around 3.9 million productive TCRbeta reads each. Findings and limits, study-wide: Top 100 clones took a larger repertoire share in normal lung. Tumor tissue had significantly higher TCR diversity than normal lung.

The library came from three nested PCR rounds adapted from ARM-PCR protocols. TCRdb re-called the multiplex PCR reads through MiXCR, storing one row per CDR3 protein. The profile shows more than 95,000 distinct CDR3 sequences, 66% of them singletons. Germline V CDR1 and CDR2: DFQATT, SNEGSKA (reference sequence). The CDR3 consists of 16 residues. Notes on this clonotype: The antigen remains undetermined. Its ends do not fully match the called genes, so a read error is possible.

This sample's RNA came from whole unsorted tissue. Between August and November 2014, newly diagnosed, chemotherapy-naive lung cancer patients underwent thoracic surgery in China. V usage is TRBV20-1 and J usage is TRBJ1-5; the D gene is possibly TRBD1 (5 bases). Sequencing was carried out using lung tumor tissue. The sequence was collected from a man aged 30 to 39 with non-small cell lung cancer. Here the CDR3 reads CSAGDFRGYSNQPQHF. DNA of the CDR3: TGCAGTGCTGGAGATTTCCGGGGGTATAGCAATCAGCCCCAGCATTTT.